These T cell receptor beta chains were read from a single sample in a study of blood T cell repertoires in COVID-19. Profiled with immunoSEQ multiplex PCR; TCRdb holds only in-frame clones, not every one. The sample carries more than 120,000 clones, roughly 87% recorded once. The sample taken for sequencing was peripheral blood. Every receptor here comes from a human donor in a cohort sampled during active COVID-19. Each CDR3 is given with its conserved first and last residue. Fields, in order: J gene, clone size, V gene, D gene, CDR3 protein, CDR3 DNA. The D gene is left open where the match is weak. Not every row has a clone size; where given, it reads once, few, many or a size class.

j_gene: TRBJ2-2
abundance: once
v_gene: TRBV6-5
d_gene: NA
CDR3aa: CASTLAASTGELFF
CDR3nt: TGTGCCAGCACTCTAGCTGCGAGCACCGGGGAGCTGTTTTTT

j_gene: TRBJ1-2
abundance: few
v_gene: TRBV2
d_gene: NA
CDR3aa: CASSEVGGGFYGYTF
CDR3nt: TGTGCCAGCAGTGAAGTTGGAGGAGGATTTTATGGCTACACCTTC

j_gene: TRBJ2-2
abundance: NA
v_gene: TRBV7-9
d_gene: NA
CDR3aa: CASRPLVATGELFF
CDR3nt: TGTGCCAGCAGGCCTCTAGTGGCAACCGGGGAGCTGTTTTTT

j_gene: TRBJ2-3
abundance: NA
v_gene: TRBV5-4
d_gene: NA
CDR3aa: CASKLTGSTDTQYF
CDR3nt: TGTGCCAGCAAACTTACAGGGTCCACAGATACGCAGTATTTT

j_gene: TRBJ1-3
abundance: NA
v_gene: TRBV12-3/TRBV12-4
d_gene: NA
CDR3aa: CASRPAGNTIYF
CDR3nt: TGTGCCAGCAGGCCGGCTGGAAACACCATATATTTT

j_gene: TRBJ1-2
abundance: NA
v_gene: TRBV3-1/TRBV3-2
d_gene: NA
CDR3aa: CASSQGRDNYGYTF
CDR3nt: TGTGCCAGCAGCCAAGGCCGGGATAACTATGGCTACACCTTC

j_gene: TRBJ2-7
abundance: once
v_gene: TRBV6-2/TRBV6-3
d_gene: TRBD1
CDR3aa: CASSYPTGTGTYEQYF
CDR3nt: TGTGCCAGCAGTTACCCGACCGGGACAGGCACCTACGAGCAGTACTTC

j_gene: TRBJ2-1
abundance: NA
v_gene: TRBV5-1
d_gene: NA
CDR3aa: CASSLAGGRAHEQFF
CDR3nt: TGCGCCAGCAGCTTGGCGGGGGGCCGGGCTCATGAGCAGTTCTTC

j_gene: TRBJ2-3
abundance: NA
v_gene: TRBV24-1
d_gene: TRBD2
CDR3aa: CATSGLGTSGENTQYF
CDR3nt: TGTGCCACCAGTGGTTTGGGGACTAGCGGTGAGAATACGCAGTATTTT

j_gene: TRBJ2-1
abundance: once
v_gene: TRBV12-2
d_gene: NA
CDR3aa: CASRLALTSGGSHEQFF
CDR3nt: TGTGCAAGTCGCTTAGCCTTAACTAGCGGGGGGTCTCATGAGCAGTTCTTC

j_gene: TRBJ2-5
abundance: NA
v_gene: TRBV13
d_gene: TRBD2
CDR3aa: CASSFQRGPQETQYF
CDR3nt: TGTGCCAGCAGCTTCCAGCGGGGGCCCCAAGAGACCCAGTACTTC

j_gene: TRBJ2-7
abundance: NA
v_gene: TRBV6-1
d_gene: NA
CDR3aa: CASSEALRRSYEQYF
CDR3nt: TGTGCCAGCAGTGAAGCGCTTCGCAGGTCCTACGAGCAGTACTTC

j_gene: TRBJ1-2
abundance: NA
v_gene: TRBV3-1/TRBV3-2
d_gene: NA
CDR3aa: CASSQDPGNYGYTF
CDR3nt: TGTGCCAGCAGCCAAGATCCAGGCAACTATGGCTACACCTTC

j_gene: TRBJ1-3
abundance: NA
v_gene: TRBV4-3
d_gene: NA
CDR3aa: CASSQEPQEDTIYF
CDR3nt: TGCGCCAGCAGCCAAGAACCCCAGGAGGACACCATATATTTT

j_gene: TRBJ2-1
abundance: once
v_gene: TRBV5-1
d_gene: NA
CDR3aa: CASSSPVGYNEQFF
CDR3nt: TGCGCCAGCAGCTCCCCGGTTGGCTACAATGAGCAGTTCTTC

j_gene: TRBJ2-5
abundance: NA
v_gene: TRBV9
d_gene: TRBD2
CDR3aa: CASSALAGGQETQYF
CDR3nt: TGTGCCAGCAGCGCACTAGCGGGGGGCCAAGAGACCCAGTACTTC

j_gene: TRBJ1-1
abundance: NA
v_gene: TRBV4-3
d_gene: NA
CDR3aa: CASSQDAQGGTEAFF
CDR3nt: TGCGCCAGCAGCCAAGATGCCCAGGGTGGCACTGAAGCTTTCTTT

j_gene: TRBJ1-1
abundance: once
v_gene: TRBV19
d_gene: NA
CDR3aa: CASSTTGDTEAFF
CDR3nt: TGTGCCAGTAGTACGACGGGGGACACTGAAGCTTTCTTT

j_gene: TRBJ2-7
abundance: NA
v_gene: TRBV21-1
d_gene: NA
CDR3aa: CASSKAAGHPSYEQYF
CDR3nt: TGTGCCAGCAGCAAAGCTGCGGGGCATCCCTCCTACGAGCAGTACTTC

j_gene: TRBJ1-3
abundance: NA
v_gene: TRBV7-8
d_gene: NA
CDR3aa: CASSFGTGNTIYF
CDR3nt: TGTGCCAGCAGCTTCGGTACCGGAAACACCATATATTTT

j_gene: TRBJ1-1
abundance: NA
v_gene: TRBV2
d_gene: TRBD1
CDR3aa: CASTPGQGNTEAFF
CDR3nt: TGTGCCAGCACCCCGGGACAGGGGAACACTGAAGCTTTCTTT

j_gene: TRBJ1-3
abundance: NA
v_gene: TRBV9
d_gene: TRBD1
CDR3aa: CASSPNRGQGNTIYF
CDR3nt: TGTGCCAGCAGCCCGAACAGGGGGCAAGGAAACACCATATATTTT

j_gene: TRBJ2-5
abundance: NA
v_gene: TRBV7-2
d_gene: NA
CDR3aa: CASSIPLGGASWEETQYF
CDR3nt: TGTGCCAGCAGCATACCTCTAGGGGGGGCCTCCTGGGAGGAGACCCAGTACTTC

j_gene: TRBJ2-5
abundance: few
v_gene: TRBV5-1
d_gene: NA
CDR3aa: CASSRRLRETQYF
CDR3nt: TGCGCCAGCAGCCGCCGACTGCGCGAGACCCAGTACTTC

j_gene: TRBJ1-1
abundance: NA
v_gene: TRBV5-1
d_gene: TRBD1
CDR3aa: CASSVTGTGDDRAFF
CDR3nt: TGCGCCAGCAGCGTCACCGGGACAGGGGACGATCGGGCTTTCTTT

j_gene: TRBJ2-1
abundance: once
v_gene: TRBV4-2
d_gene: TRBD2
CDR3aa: CASSQEAGVVYNEQFF
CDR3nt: TGTGCCAGCAGCCAAGAGGCGGGGGTAGTCTACAATGAGCAGTTCTTC

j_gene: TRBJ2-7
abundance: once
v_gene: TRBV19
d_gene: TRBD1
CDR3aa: CASKMAGTGGPTYEQYF
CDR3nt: TGTGCCAGTAAGATGGCCGGGACAGGGGGCCCCACCTACGAGCAGTACTTC

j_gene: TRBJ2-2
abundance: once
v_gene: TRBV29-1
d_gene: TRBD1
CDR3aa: CSVEGGTGLVGELFF
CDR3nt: TGCAGCGTTGAAGGCGGGACAGGGTTAGTCGGGGAGCTGTTTTTT

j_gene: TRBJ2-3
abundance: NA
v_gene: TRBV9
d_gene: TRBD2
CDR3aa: CASSVGILGGRDTDTQYF
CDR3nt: TGTGCCAGCAGCGTAGGTATTTTAGGCGGGAGGGACACAGATACGCAGTATTTT

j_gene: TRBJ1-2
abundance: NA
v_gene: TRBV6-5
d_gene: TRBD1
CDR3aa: CARFGTGNNYGYTF
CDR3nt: TGTGCCAGGTTCGGGACAGGGAATAACTATGGCTACACCTTC

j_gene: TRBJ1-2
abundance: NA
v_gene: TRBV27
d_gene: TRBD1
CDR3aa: CASNLRGRGYGYTF
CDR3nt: TGTGCCAGCAACCTCAGGGGGCGAGGGTATGGCTACACCTTC

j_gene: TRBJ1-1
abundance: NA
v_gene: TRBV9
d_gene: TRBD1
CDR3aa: CASTPGGRSEAFF
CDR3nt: TGTGCCAGCACCCCAGGGGGTAGGTCTGAAGCTTTCTTT

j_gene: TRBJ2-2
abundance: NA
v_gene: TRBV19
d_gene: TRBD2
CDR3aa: CASSRGLALVTGELFF
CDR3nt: TGTGCCAGTAGCCGGGGACTAGCCTTGGTAACCGGGGAGCTGTTTTTT

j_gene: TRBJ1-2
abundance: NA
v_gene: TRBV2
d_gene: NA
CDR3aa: CASSEESLGYGYTF
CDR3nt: TGTGCCAGCAGTGAGGAGAGCTTGGGCTATGGCTACACCTTC

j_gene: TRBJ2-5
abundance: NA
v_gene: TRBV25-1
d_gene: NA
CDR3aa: CASSLQGFQETQYF
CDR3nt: TGTGCCAGCAGTCTACAGGGATTTCAAGAGACCCAGTACTTC

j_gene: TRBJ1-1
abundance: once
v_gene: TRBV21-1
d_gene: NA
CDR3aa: CASSRRTVNTEAFF
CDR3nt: TGTGCCAGCAGCAGGAGGACGGTGAACACTGAAGCTTTCTTT

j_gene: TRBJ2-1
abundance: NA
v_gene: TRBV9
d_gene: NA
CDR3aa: CASSVGAGAYNEQFF
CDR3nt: TGTGCCAGCAGCGTAGGGGCGGGGGCGTACAATGAGCAGTTCTTC

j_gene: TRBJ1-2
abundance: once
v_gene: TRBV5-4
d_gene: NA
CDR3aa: CASSLTGESYGYTF
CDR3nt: TGTGCCAGCAGCTTGACGGGGGAGTCTTATGGCTACACCTTC

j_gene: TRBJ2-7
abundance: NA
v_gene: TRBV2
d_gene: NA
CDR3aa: CASSFAGAEQYF
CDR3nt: TGTGCCAGCAGTTTCGCAGGTGCCGAGCAGTACTTC

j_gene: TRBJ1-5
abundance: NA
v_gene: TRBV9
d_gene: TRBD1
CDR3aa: CASSAGQGNQPQHF
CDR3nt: TGTGCCAGCAGCGCCGGACAGGGTAATCAGCCCCAGCATTTT

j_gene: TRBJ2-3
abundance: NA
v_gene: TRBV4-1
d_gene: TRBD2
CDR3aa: CASSQVRGLAGVQDTQYF
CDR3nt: TGCGCCAGCAGCCAAGTTAGGGGTCTAGCGGGGGTGCAGGATACGCAGTATTTT